The rows below give T cell receptor beta chains drawn from one sample of a study of T cell responses to AZD1222 COVID-19 vaccine. Using immunoSEQ multiplex PCR, the repertoire was profiled, and TCRdb retains in-frame clones only, with some absent. The table has 150,000 to 200,000 clones, less than 95% seen once. The sequenced sample was peripheral blood, obtained 28 days after the second AZD1222 dose. Receptors originate from an adult who received the AZD1222 COVID-19 vaccine. CDR3s include the opening cysteine and the closing phenylalanine or tryptophan. A D gene is named only where the DNA matches it firmly. The size field is filled for only some rows; it gives once, few, many or a size class.

.	TRBJ2-7	.	TRBV3-1/TRBV3-2	CASSQASTGSYEQYF	TGTGCCAGCAGCCAAGCTTCAACAGGATCCTACGAGCAGTACTTC
TRBD1	TRBJ1-2	once	TRBV5-1	CASSRGQGPYGYTF	TGCGCCAGCAGCAGAGGACAGGGGCCCTATGGCTACACCTTC
.	TRBJ2-2	.	TRBV19	CASSLRDTDTGELFF	TGTGCCAGTAGTCTGCGGGACACCGACACCGGGGAGCTGTTTTTT
TRBD1	TRBJ1-2	.	TRBV30	CAWSTQGNYGYTF	TGTGCCTGGAGTACACAGGGGAACTATGGCTACACCTTC
.	TRBJ2-7	.	TRBV19	CATSPGQNFVYEQYF	TGTGCCACCTCACCCGGACAAAATTTCGTCTACGAGCAGTACTTC
.	TRBJ2-6	.	TRBV6-4	CASSDSGAGANVLTF	TGTGCCAGCAGTGACTCGGGGGCTGGGGCCAACGTCCTGACTTTC
.	TRBJ1-3	.	TRBV3-1/TRBV3-2	CASSQGTSGNTIYF	TGTGCCAGCAGCCAAGGGACGTCTGGAAACACCATATATTTT
TRBD2	TRBJ2-1	.	TRBV6-2/TRBV6-3	CASSAWGEGLNEQFF	TGTGCCAGCAGTGCTTGGGGGGAGGGCCTGAATGAGCAGTTCTTC
.	TRBJ2-7	.	TRBV5-4	CAITYPRDPYEQYF	TGTGCCATTACGTACCCCAGGGATCCCTACGAGCAGTACTTC
TRBD1	TRBJ2-7	.	TRBV6-2/TRBV6-3	CASSVRRDRTYEQYF	TGTGCCAGCAGTGTACGCCGGGACAGGACCTACGAGCAGTACTTC
.	TRBJ1-2	few	TRBV18	CASSRGDVSGYTF	TGTGCCAGCTCACGGGGAGACGTGAGTGGCTACACCTTC
TRBD1	TRBJ1-2	.	TRBV29-1	CSVGGQDGYTF	TGCAGCGTTGGCGGACAGGACGGCTACACCTTC
.	TRBJ1-6	.	TRBV18	CASSPQAYNSPLHF	TGTGCCAGCTCACCACAGGCCTATAATTCACCCCTCCACTTT
.	TRBJ2-6	.	TRBV6-5	CASGFIGANVLTF	TGTGCCAGCGGTTTCATTGGGGCCAACGTCCTGACTTTC
.	TRBJ2-7	.	TRBV6-5	CASSYDSAATYEQYF	TGTGCCAGCAGTTACGACTCCGCCGCAACCTACGAGCAGTACTTC
.	TRBJ1-2	.	TRBV30	CAWNHNVQFGYTF	TGTGCCTGGAACCACAATGTTCAGTTCGGCTACACCTTC